Listed here are 12 T cell receptor beta chains from one sample, sequenced in a study of cytomegalovirus exposure and HLA in healthy donors. 13 Jbeta primers and 60 Vbeta primers were used for the PCR. The assay was immunoSEQ multiplex PCR, and TCRdb's table has in-frame clones only and misses some. The sample consists of 150,000 to 200,000 clones, 60% to 80% of them appearing once. Sample: PBMCs. The receptors originated from a female donor in good health and CMV-seronegative.

The chain employs TRBV2 and TRBJ1-4, with 7 positions matching TRBD1. The CDR3 consists of 14 residues. The germline V gene has CDR1 SNHLY and CDR2 FYNNEI. With 5 bases clipped from V and 5 bases from J, the junction kept 5 bases outside the gene matches. Written as DNA, the CDR3 is TGTGCCAGCAGTCAGGACAGGCGCAATGAAAAACTGTTTTTT. It is translated as CASSQDRRNEKLFF. Together with reference TRBV2 and TRBJ1-4, the CDR3 gives the full variable domain: EPEVTQTPSHQVTQMGQEVILRCVPISNHLYFYWYRQILGQKVEFLVSFYNNEISEKSEIFDDQFSVERPDGSNFTLKIRSTKLEDSAMYFCASSQDRRNEKLFFGSGTQLSVL.

Only a few counts were recorded for this clone. V usage is TRBV6-4 and J usage is TRBJ1-1, with D perhaps TRBD1 (5 bases). Trimming stripped 3 bases from V and 3 bases from J, with 8 bases between. The CDR3 has 13 amino acids. Looked up from germline, CDR1 is MRHNA and CDR2 is SNTAGT. For the CDR3, the DNA is TGTGCCAGCAGTGAGCGGGGGGACACTGAAGCTTTCTTT. This encodes CASSERGDTEAFF.

In regard to this clone: One end of the junction fails to match germline, which may point to a read error. CDR3 coding DNA: TGTGCTAGCAGCTTAGAGTACTACTACGAGCAGTACTTC. Amino acids: CASSLEYYYEQYF. The chain joins TRBV7-7 to TRBJ2-7; no firm D call. CDR3 size: 13 residues. Germline CDR1 is SSHAT and CDR2 is FNYEAQ (reference sequence).

The gene calls are TRBV4-3 and TRBJ2-1; 7 bases fit TRBD2. V was clipped by 5 bases and J by 2 bases; unmatched bases: 6. Germline V gene sequence: CDR1 LGHNA, CDR2 YSLEER. The CDR3 extends over 15 amino acids. The CDR3 DNA reads TGCGCCAGCAGCTTCGAACGGGGGGCCTACAATGAGCAGTTCTTC. Its translation: CASSFERGAYNEQFF.

This clone was counted a few times. This rearrangement joins TRBV28 to TRBJ1-1, with D perhaps TRBD1 (6 bases). The V end was cut by 5 bases, the J end by 1 base, with 14 bases between. Germline assignment: CDR1 MDHEN and CDR2 SYDVKM. The CDR3 spans 15 residues. The CDR3 region has the DNA TGTGCCAGCAGTCCCGGGACATCAGGGAACACTGAAGCTTTCTTT. Protein product: CASSPGTSGNTEAFF.

The rearrangement joins TRBV15 to TRBJ2-7; a weak D match, TRBD2 (6 bases). Germline V CDR1 and CDR2: LNHNV, YYDKDF (reference sequence). The CDR3 length is 14 residues. V was pared by 0 bases and J by 3 bases, with 9 bases between. CDR3 region: CATSRDGGNYEQYF. In DNA, the CDR3 is TGTGCCACCAGCAGAGACGGGGGAAACTACGAGCAGTACTTC.

V usage is TRBV9 and J usage is TRBJ1-5, with D maybe TRBD1 (5 bases). Germline assignment: CDR1 SGDLS and CDR2 YYNGEE. The V end was cut by 0 bases, the J end by 6 bases, with 13 bases between. This CDR3 is 15 amino acids long. The CDR3 loop reads CASSVGKGAGQPQHF. CDR3 DNA sequence: TGTGCCAGCAGCGTAGGTAAAGGGGCCGGTCAGCCCCAGCATTTT.

The chain links TRBV2 to TRBJ2-2, with D tentatively TRBD1 (6 bases). CDR1 and CDR2 (germline): SNHLY, FYNNEI. CDR3 size: 16 residues. Between the trimmed V and J ends, which lost 2 bases and 0 bases, there was a span of 10 bases. The CDR3: CASSEPGATNTGELFF. In DNA, the CDR3 is TGTGCCAGCAGTGAACCAGGGGCGACGAACACCGGGGAGCTGTTTTTT.

Remarks on this clone: Other DNA sequences in the sample encode the same CDR3. This chain joins TRBV5-1 and TRBJ2-3; TRBD2 aligns across 11 bases. The germline CDR1 and CDR2 sequences are SGHRS and YFSETQ. Trimming took 3 bases from V and 6 from J; bases not matched to a gene: 9. This CDR3 is 16 amino acids long. The CDR3 region is CASSSGLAGSTDTQYF. CDR3 DNA: TGCGCCAGCAGCTCCGGACTAGCGGGTTCCACGGATACGCAGTATTTT.

The chain combines TRBV6-6 with TRBJ2-7; possibly TRBD1 for D (5 bases). Germline CDR1 MNHNY, CDR2 SVGAGI (reference sequence). The CDR3 length is 16 residues. Trimming pared 0 bases from V and 0 bases from J, leaving 12 bases between. CDR3 DNA: TGTGCCAGCAGTTACTCAGGGGCACCGTTCTCCTACGAGCAGTACTTC. It specifies CASSYSGAPFSYEQYF.

The chain links TRBV5-1 to TRBJ2-3; 8 bases fit TRBD2. The germline CDR1 and CDR2 sequences are SGHRS and YFSETQ. This CDR3 comprises 16 residues. J was trimmed by 2 bases and V by 0 bases; bases with no gene match: 5. As DNA, the CDR3 is TGCGCCAGCAGCTTGGTTAGCGGGGTACCCACAGATACGCAGTATTTT. Protein sequence: CASSLVSGVPTDTQYF.

The chain employs TRBV7-9 and TRBJ1-1; the match to TRBD1 covers 8 bases. Germline V gene data show CDR1 as SEHNR and CDR2 as FQNEAQ (reference sequence). The CDR3 contains 14 residues. J was trimmed by 2 bases and V by 5 bases; bases with no gene match: 4. This chain's CDR3 is CASSRTGINTEAFF. The CDR3 nucleotides read TGTGCCAGCAGCAGGACAGGGATAAACACTGAAGCTTTCTTT.